Following are 25 T cell receptor beta chains from one sample sequenced in a study of shared clonotypes between healthy human individuals. Using immunoSEQ multiplex PCR, the repertoire was profiled, and TCRdb retains in-frame clones only, with some absent. The sample lists approximately 440,000 clones; roughly four fifths were seen once. Material for sequencing was PBMCs. These receptors were taken from a woman aged 40-49 years in good health. Some clones in this sample may be carry-over from other donors' samples.

The CDR3 region has the DNA TGTGCCAGCAGCCCTAGCGGCGCCACAGATACGCAGTATTTT. It yields the protein CASSPSGATDTQYF. The J gene is TRBJ2-3, the V gene TRBV7-9; 7 nucleotides agree with TRBD2. The CDR3 covers 14 residues. V lost 5 bases, J lost 2 bases, and 4 bases stayed unmatched. CDR1 is SEHNR and CDR2 is FQNEAQ in the germline V gene (reference sequence).

Turning to this clone: At one boundary the junction diverges from the germline segment, which might be a read error. At the DNA level, this CDR3 is encoded by other sequences in the same sample as well. V and J are TRBV11-2 and TRBJ2-2; 12 bases align to TRBD2. The CDR3 consists of 18 residues. Germline CDR1 SGHAT, CDR2 FQNNGV. The CDR3 DNA is TGCGCCAGCAGCCAAAGACTAGCGGGAGCGTATATCCCCGGGGAGCTGTTTTTT. Translation: CASSQRLAGAYIPGELFF. The whole variable domain, filled in from reference TRBV11-2 and TRBJ2-2, reads EAGVAQSPRYKIIEKRQSVAFWCNPISGHATLYWYQQILGQGPKLLIQFQNNGVVDDSQLPKDRFSAERLKGVDSTLKIQPAKLEDSAVYLCASSQRLAGAYIPGELFFGEGSRLTVL.

The CDR3 nucleotides are TGCGCCAGCAGGCCTACTAGCGGGAGCGGGGAGCTGTTTTTT. It translates to CASRPTSGSGELFF. The chain has TRBV4-1 and TRBJ2-2; 11 nucleotides line up with TRBD2. This CDR3 spans 14 amino acids. The V segment lost 6 bases and the J segment 7 bases; nucleotides outside the gene matches: 4. From germline, CDR1 is MGHRA and CDR2 YSYEKL.

The V call is TRBV28, the J call TRBJ1-4; 7 bases align to TRBD1. Germline CDR1 MDHEN, CDR2 SYDVKM. The V and J ends lost 4 bases and 8 bases, in that order; junction bases with no gene match: 7. This CDR3 comprises 14 residues. The DNA for the CDR3 is TGTGCCAGCAGTTGGGACAGTTCTAGGGAAAAACTGTTTTTT. This encodes CASSWDSSREKLFF.

This sequence joins TRBV11-2 and TRBJ2-3, with 10 nucleotides matching TRBD2. The CDR3 spans 14 residues. The ends lost 5 bases at V and 1 base at J; junction bases unmatched: 0. Germline CDR1 SGHAT, CDR2 FQNNGV. The CDR3 loop reads CASSGTSGTDTQYF. CDR3 nucleotide sequence: TGTGCCAGCAGCGGGACTAGCGGCACAGATACGCAGTATTTT.

V is TRBV18 and J is TRBJ2-6; a possible D gene is TRBD2 (6 bases). Germline lookup yields CDR1 KGHSH and CDR2 LQKENI. The CDR3 is 15 amino acids. V was trimmed by 4 bases and J by 2 bases, leaving 9 bases between them. CDR3 sequence (DNA): TGTGCCAGCTCACTCCCGGGGGCTGGGGCCAACGTCCTGACTTTC. Residues: CASSLPGAGANVLTF. The full variable domain, its missing parts supplied by reference TRBV18 and TRBJ2-6, is NAGVMQNPRHLVRRRGQEARLRCSPMKGHSHVYWYRQLPEEGLKFMVYLQKENIIDESGMPKERFSAEFPKEGPSILRIQQVVRGDSAAYFCASSLPGAGANVLTFGAGSRLTVL.

This chain uses TRBV19 with TRBJ2-2; 12 bases line up with TRBD1. The CDR3 is 16 residues long. The trim removed 7 bases at V and 4 bases at J, leaving 7 bases unmatched. Germline-derived CDR1 and CDR2 are LNHDA and SQIVND (reference sequence). CDR3 bases: TGTGCCAGTACCTCCGGGACAGGGGGCCGCACCGGGGAGCTGTTTTTT. Its protein product is CASTSGTGGRTGELFF.

About this clone itself: Being one base from a much bigger clone, this may be a read error. This chain connects TRBV5-1 to TRBJ2-1, with TRBD2 matching 8 bases. The CDR3 runs to 15 residues. Germline values: CDR1 SGHRS, CDR2 YFSETQ. Here the CDR3 DNA reads TGCGCCAGCAGCCAGGGGACTAGATTCTACAATGAGCGGTTCTTC. Encoded protein: CASSQGTRFYNERFF.

This rearrangement joins TRBV2 to TRBJ2-2, with D hard to call. The V gene's germline CDR1 is SNHLY and CDR2 FYNNEI. This CDR3 is 14 amino acids long. Trimming left V 4 bases short and J 2 bases short, with 8 bases between. This CDR3 reads CASSGVRNTGELFF. CDR3 DNA: TGTGCCAGCAGTGGTGTTCGTAACACCGGGGAGCTGTTTTTT.

The J gene is TRBJ2-1, the V gene TRBV5-1; D is perhaps TRBD2 (6 bases). V lost 4 bases and J lost 0, with 17 bases in between. Germline V gene lookup returns CDR1 SGHRS and CDR2 YFSETQ. The CDR3 contains 17 residues. CDR3 nucleotides: TGCGCCAGCAGCCCGCTGCCCCTAGCGCCCTCCTACAATGAGCAGTTCTTC. Translated, it gives CASSPLPLAPSYNEQFF.

This clone was seen only a few times. The rearrangement joins TRBV25-1 to TRBJ1-1, with TRBD1 identical over 11 bases. The length of the CDR3 is 13 residues. Germline V CDR1 and CDR2: MGHDK, SYGVNS. V dropped 5 bases and J dropped 11; count of bases not matched to a gene: 7. The CDR3: CASSIRTGGSAFF. CDR3 bases: TGTGCCAGCAGTATACGGACAGGGGGCAGTGCTTTCTTT.

This chain uses TRBV11-2 with TRBJ1-3; TRBD1 might be the D (5 bases). Per the germline V gene, CDR1 is SGHAT and CDR2 is FQNNGV. The CDR3 length is 16 residues. V dropped 1 base and J dropped 7 bases, with 17 bases sitting between them. The CDR3 region is CASSLAVAGFANTIYF. CDR3 DNA sequence: TGTGCCAGCAGCTTAGCCGTGGCAGGGTTTGCGAACACCATATATTTT.

Comment on this clone: With a far larger clone one base away, a read error is the likely cause. Different DNA sequences within this sample yield the same CDR3. The chain has TRBV30 and TRBJ2-2, with 7 bases lining up with TRBD1. The germline gives CDR1 GTSNPN, CDR2 SVGIG (reference sequence). CDR3 length: 14 residues. CDR3 in DNA: TGTGCCTGGAACCGGGACAGCAACACCGGGGAGTTGTTTTTT. Its protein is CAWNRDSNTGELFF.

The chain is built from TRBV28 and TRBJ1-5; D perhaps matches TRBD1 (6 bases). Trimming took off 10 bases at V and 0 bases at J, with 13 bases between the two ends. CDR3 size: 14 residues. Germline V gene data show CDR1 as MDHEN and CDR2 as SYDVKM. CDR3 region: CAIQEGVSNQPQHF. CDR3 bases: TGTGCCATCCAAGAGGGGGTTAGCAATCAGCCCCAGCATTTT.

V gene TRBV5-1 combines with J gene TRBJ2-7; 10 bases match TRBD1. CDR1 and CDR2 from the germline V gene are SGHRS and YFSETQ. The V gene end was trimmed by 0 bases and the J gene end by 12 bases; junction bases not matched to a gene: 9. The CDR3 loop spans 14 amino acids. CDR3: CASSLGQGASLWYF. In DNA form, the CDR3 reads TGCGCCAGCAGCTTGGGACAGGGGGCCTCCTTGTGGTACTTC.

Points on this clone: This likely reflects a read error, since a far larger clone is one base away. The chain combines TRBV2 with TRBJ2-1; weak D call: TRBD2 (6 bases). Between the trimmed V and J ends, which lost 4 bases and 7 bases, there was a span of 14 bases. CDR3 size: 14 residues. Germline V CDR1 and CDR2: SNHLY, FYNNEI. The CDR3 region is CASSVWRGSNEQFF. In DNA form, the CDR3 reads TGTGCCAGCAGTGTTTGGCGGGGATCGAATGAGCAGTTCTTC.

The gene calls are TRBV7-8 and TRBJ2-3; TRBD2 matches 8 bases. Germline V CDR1 and CDR2: SGHVS, FQNEAQ. The junction had 6 bases not matched to a gene; V was cut back by 2 bases and J by 5 bases. CDR3 length equals 15 residues. CDR3 amino acids: CASSLRAGVRDTQYF. The DNA for the CDR3 is TGTGCCAGCAGCTTAAGAGCGGGAGTAAGAGATACGCAGTATTTT. The variable domain in full, completed from reference TRBV7-8 and TRBJ2-3, reads GAGVSQSPRYKVAKRGQDVALRCDPISGHVSLFWYQQALGQGPEFLTYFQNEAQLDKSGLPSDRFFAERPEGSVSTLKIQRTQQEDSAVYLCASSLRAGVRDTQYFGPGTRLTVL.

The rearrangement links TRBV29-1 to TRBJ2-2; perhaps TRBD2 as D (6 bases). The V end was cut by 7 bases, the J end by 5 bases, with 8 bases between. CDR1 is SQVTM and CDR2 is ANQGSEA in the germline V gene. The CDR3 has 11 amino acids. DNA of the CDR3: TGCAGCGCCGGAGGGACCGGGGAGCTGTTTTTT. Amino acids: CSAGGTGELFF.

This clone appeared a single time. Just one base apart from a much larger clone, this may be a read error. The sample holds other DNA sequences that translate to the same CDR3. The rearrangement joins TRBV9 to TRBJ2-1; 8 bases are a match to TRBD1. This CDR3 has 15 residues. Looked up from germline, CDR1 is SGDLS and CDR2 is YYNGEE. The junction had 2 bases not matched to a gene; V was cut back by 0 bases and J by 3 bases. CDR3 in DNA: TGTGCCAGCAGCGTAGGGGGACAGGTCTACAATGAGCAGTTCTTC. Translation gives CASSVGGQVYNEQFF. Combining the CDR3 with reference TRBV9 and TRBJ2-1 gives the whole variable domain DSGVTQTPKHLITATGQRVTLRCSPRSGDLSVYWYQQSLDQGLQFLIQYYNGEERAKGNILERFSAQQFPDLHSELNLSSLELGDSALYFCASSVGGQVYNEQFFGPGTRLTVL.

The chain joins TRBV28 to TRBJ2-7; 10 nucleotides match TRBD2. This CDR3 is 15 amino acids long. The germline gives CDR1 MDHEN, CDR2 SYDVKM. With V trimmed by 7 bases and J by 3 bases, 9 bases remained unmatched. The CDR3 DNA follows: TGTGCCAGCACCAATGGGGTAGCGGGAGGCTACGAGCAGTACTTC. As protein: CASTNGVAGGYEQYF.

The gene calls are TRBV7-2 and TRBJ1-1, with unresolved D. The CDR3 runs to 12 residues. CDR1 SGHTA and CDR2 FQGNSA come from the germline V gene. Deletions cut 3 bases from V and 5 bases from J, with 7 bases between. CDR3 in DNA: TGTGCCAGCAGCTTCGACGGAACTGAAGCTTTCTTT. Its translation is CASSFDGTEAFF.

V gene TRBV5-1 combines with J gene TRBJ2-3, with TRBD2 identical over 7 bases. Germline CDR1 is SGHRS and CDR2 is YFSETQ. V was clipped by 0 bases and J by 6 bases; unmatched bases: 10. The CDR3 length is 16 residues. The CDR3 DNA reads as TGCGCCAGCAGCTTGGAAGCCGGAGCGGGAATGGATACGCAGTATTTT. This translates into CASSLEAGAGMDTQYF.

The chain is built from TRBV30 and TRBJ2-5; the match to TRBD2 covers 8 bases. J lost 3 bases, V lost 2 bases, and 8 bases had no gene match. The CDR3 spans 15 residues. Germline CDR1 and CDR2: GTSNPN and SVGIG (reference sequence). The CDR3 nucleotides read TGTGCCTGGAGTACGGCACCGGGACTAGAAGAGACCCAGTACTTC. As protein: CAWSTAPGLEETQYF. The variable domain in full, with the rest retrieved from reference TRBV30 and TRBJ2-5, is SQTIHQWPATLVQPVGSPLSLECTVEGTSNPNLYWYRQAAGRGLQLLFYSVGIGQISSEVPQNLSASRPQDRQFILSSKKLLLSDSGFYLCAWSTAPGLEETQYFGPGTRLLVL.

Only one count was recorded for this clone. The chain has TRBV28 and TRBJ1-2; TRBD1 might be the D (6 bases). The ends were cut back, 6 bases at V and 1 base at J, with 21 bases in the middle. Per the germline V gene, CDR1 is MDHEN and CDR2 is SYDVKM. The CDR3 is made up of 17 amino acids. The CDR3 spells CASSRQDSSMFNYGYTF. In DNA, the CDR3 is TGTGCCAGCAGCCGACAGGACAGCTCCATGTTTAACTATGGCTACACCTTC.

This clone was observed a few times. Given a much more abundant clone one base away, this may be a read error. The chain recombines TRBV27 with TRBJ2-7, with D hard to call. The germline V gene has CDR1 MNHEY and CDR2 SMNVEV (reference sequence). This CDR3 comprises 13 residues. V was clipped by 5 bases and J by 1 base, with 9 bases between them. This CDR3 is CASSTSQSYEQYF. The CDR3 region has the DNA TGTGCCAGCAGTACATCCCAATCCTACGAGCAGTACTTC.